Below, 19 T cell receptor beta chains from the same sample are listed, as sequenced in a study of blood T cell repertoires in COVID-19. Generated by immunoSEQ multiplex PCR, the TCRdb table keeps only in-frame clones and is missing some. The data show approximately 97,000 clones, 75% to 95% seen once. The source material was peripheral blood. These receptors came from a man between 18 and 29 years old with acute or convalescent COVID-19.

The rearrangement links TRBV9 to TRBJ1-2; unclear D gene. The germline CDR1 and CDR2 sequences are SGDLS and YYNGEE. The V end was cut by 4 bases, the J end by 0 bases, with 25 bases between. The CDR3 runs 19 residues. The CDR3 loop is CASSSTFTAASLTNYGYTF. DNA for the CDR3: TGTGCCAGCAGCAGCACTTTTACAGCGGCGAGTCTTACTAACTATGGCTACACCTTC. The whole variable domain, remainder taken from reference TRBV9 and TRBJ1-2, is DSGVTQTPKHLITATGQRVTLRCSPRSGDLSVYWYQQSLDQGLQFLIQYYNGEERAKGNILERFSAQQFPDLHSELNLSSLELGDSALYFCASSSTFTAASLTNYGYTFGSGTRLTVV.

The genes are TRBV19 and TRBJ1-2, with a tentative D call TRBD1 (6 bases). The CDR3 is 14 residues long. Germline values: CDR1 LNHDA, CDR2 SQIVND (reference sequence). Trimming left V 2 bases short and J 3 bases short, with 10 bases between. CDR3 in amino acids: CASSIIQGHYGYTF. In DNA form, the CDR3 reads TGTGCCAGTAGTATAATACAGGGACACTATGGCTACACCTTC.

The V gene is TRBV27, the J gene TRBJ1-4, with D unresolved. Germline CDR1 and CDR2: MNHEY and SMNVEV (reference sequence). CDR3 length equals 16 residues. V shed 3 bases and J shed 5 bases, with 16 bases lying between them. The CDR3 reads CASSFTAVHLNEKLFF. CDR3 in DNA: TGTGCCAGCAGTTTTACGGCGGTACATTTAAATGAAAAACTGTTTTTT.

This clone was seen only a few times. This sample includes further DNA sequences coding for the same CDR3. The gene calls are TRBV11-2 and TRBJ1-2; maybe TRBD1 (5 bases). Germline CDR1 and CDR2: SGHAT and FQNNGV. The V end lost 2 bases, the J end lost 4 bases, and 8 bases lay between the germline ends. CDR3 size: 13 residues. The CDR3 region has the DNA TGTGCCAGCAGCTTAACAGGAAGCTATGGCTACACCTTC. It yields the protein CASSLTGSYGYTF.

This clone was picked up a small number of times. The V gene is TRBV5-1, the J gene TRBJ2-7; D is possibly TRBD2 (6 bases). Trimming took 4 bases from V and 1 from J, leaving 12 bases between them. The germline V gene has CDR1 SGHRS and CDR2 YFSETQ. CDR3 length: 14 amino acids. The CDR3 nucleotides are TGCGCCAGCAGCCCCAATAGCGGTTCCTACGAGCAGTACTTC. Its protein is CASSPNSGSYEQYF.

The chain is built from TRBV5-1 and TRBJ1-1; 7 bases match TRBD1. This CDR3 has 13 amino acids. Germline V CDR1 and CDR2: SGHRS, YFSETQ. V shed 0 bases and J 5 bases; nucleotides not matched to a gene: 1. CDR3 sequence reads: CASSLEGATEAFF. The CDR3 nucleotides are TGCGCCAGCAGCTTGGAGGGGGCTACTGAAGCTTTCTTT.

V usage is TRBV9 and J usage is TRBJ2-1; 7 bases map to TRBD2. This CDR3 contains 15 residues. The ends lost 5 bases at V and 0 bases at J; junction bases unmatched: 5. Germline V CDR1 and CDR2: SGDLS, YYNGEE. The CDR3 is CASSWGGSSYNEQFF. CDR3 sequence (DNA): TGTGCCAGCAGTTGGGGGGGATCCTCCTACAATGAGCAGTTCTTC.

The rearrangement joins TRBV18 to TRBJ1-6; 8 nucleotides match TRBD1. The CDR3 is 17 amino acids. Trimming removed 2 bases from V and 3 bases from J; junction bases left unmatched: 6. CDR1 is KGHSH and CDR2 is LQKENI in the germline V gene. CDR3 residues: CASSPGDRHVYNSPLHF. The CDR3 nucleotides are TGTGCCAGCTCACCAGGGGACAGGCATGTCTATAATTCACCCCTCCACTTT.

This chain uses TRBV6-6 with TRBJ2-7; 12 nucleotides line up with TRBD1. This CDR3 comprises 16 residues. Germline CDR1 is MNHNY and CDR2 is SVGAGI (reference sequence). V shed 5 bases, J shed 2 bases, and the junction held 7 bases outside the gene matches. The CDR3 DNA follows: TGTGCCAGCAGTAAGAGGGACAGGGGGCGAACCTACGAGCAGTACTTC. Amino acids: CASSKRDRGRTYEQYF.

The rearrangement joins TRBV6-8 to TRBJ1-3; no clear D. The germline V and J ends were trimmed by 0 bases and 3 bases, with 9 bases remaining between them. CDR1 is MNHGY and CDR2 is SAAAGT in the germline V gene. This CDR3 region has 15 residues. The CDR3 loop reads CASSYSTRVGNTIYF. For the CDR3, the DNA is TGTGCCAGCAGTTACTCGACCCGGGTTGGAAACACCATATATTTT.

The genes are TRBV7-2 and TRBJ1-5; the match to TRBD1 covers 8 bases. The CDR3 runs 15 residues. Trimming cost V 5 bases and J 15 bases; bases outside gene matches: 18. In germline, CDR1 is SGHTA, CDR2 FQGNSA. As DNA, the CDR3 is TGTGCCAGCAGCCCTTTAAGACAGGGGCCATCAGGAATGCATTTT. It translates to CASSPLRQGPSGMHF.

The V call is TRBV5-3, the J call TRBJ1-2; D is perhaps TRBD1 (6 bases). TRBV5-3 is annotated as an ORF whose role is uncertain. V gave up 0 bases and J gave up 1 base, with 10 bases separating them. The CDR3 extends over 15 amino acids. CDR3 DNA sequence: TGTGCCAGAAGCTTGGAGGCAGGGGTTAACTATGGCTACACCTTC. Protein: CARSLEAGVNYGYTF.

This chain uses TRBV7-8 with TRBJ1-3; TRBD1 aligns across 9 bases. The CDR3 has 16 residues. Germline CDR1 and CDR2: SGHVS and FQNEAQ. The V segment lost 2 bases and the J segment 1 base; nucleotides outside the gene matches: 3. The CDR3 reads CASSLKGQGSGNTIYF. Written as DNA, the CDR3 is TGTGCCAGCAGCTTAAAGGGACAGGGATCTGGAAACACCATATATTTT.

The chain carries TRBV29-1 and TRBJ2-3; a possible D gene is TRBD2 (5 bases). The CDR3 length is 13 residues. The germline CDR1 and CDR2 sequences are SQVTM and ANQGSEA. Trimming left V 4 bases short and J 11 bases short, with 19 bases between. DNA for the CDR3: TGCAGCGTTGTTTTGCTAGCTGGCGCTGGGCAGTATTTT. Its protein is CSVVLLAGAGQYF.

V usage is TRBV11-2 and J usage is TRBJ2-2; D is uncertain. V was cut by 3 bases and J by 4 bases, with 12 bases left in between. Germline-derived CDR1 and CDR2 are SGHAT and FQNNGV. The CDR3 totals 15 residues. The CDR3 region has the DNA TGTGCCAGCAGCTTTTTCTCCCGAGCCACCGGGGAGCTGTTTTTT. Protein sequence: CASSFFSRATGELFF.

J is TRBJ2-2 and V is TRBV6-5; D might be TRBD2 (7 bases). CDR1 MNHEY and CDR2 SVGAGI come from the germline V gene. V lost 3 bases to trimming and J lost 4 bases, with 15 bases between them. The CDR3 contains 16 residues. The CDR3 loop reads CASSYMRGGRTGELFF. The CDR3 bases are TGTGCCAGCAGTTATATGAGGGGGGGCCGCACCGGGGAGCTGTTTTTT.

The rearrangement joins TRBV15 to TRBJ1-5; maybe TRBD1 (6 bases). V shed 0 bases and J shed 11 bases, with 11 bases lying between them. Germline CDR1 is LNHNV and CDR2 is YYDKDF (reference sequence). CDR3 length: 13 residues. This CDR3 is CATSRDIEGAQHF. CDR3 in DNA: TGTGCCACCAGCAGAGATATTGAGGGGGCCCAGCATTTT.

This chain uses TRBV18 with TRBJ2-1, with TRBD2 matching over 13 bases. Germline lookup yields CDR1 KGHSH and CDR2 LQKENI. The CDR3 covers 15 residues. V lost 6 bases, J lost 7 bases, and 6 bases stayed unmatched. CDR3 coding DNA: TGTGCCAGCTCGCCGGGACTAGCGGGAAGAAATGAGCAGTTCTTC. Translated: CASSPGLAGRNEQFF.

This clone was seen once. The chain recombines TRBV18 with TRBJ2-5, with D possibly being TRBD1 (5 bases). The V and J ends lost 1 base and 4 bases respectively, with 13 bases between them. Germline V lookup: CDR1 KGHSH, CDR2 LQKENI. The CDR3 has 15 amino acids. The DNA of the CDR3 is TGTGCCAGCTCACCACACCAGGGTGGAATAGAGACCCAGTACTTC. Its translation: CASSPHQGGIETQYF.